Each of the 26 T cell receptor beta chains below was sequenced from the same sample in a study of CD8+ T cells in alopecia areata. RNA was extracted and reverse transcribed into cDNA as the sequencing template. The table came from immunoSEQ multiplex PCR; TCRdb's copy has only in-frame clones and leaves some out. The repertoire consists of around 290,000 clones, none detected only once. The sorting of pooled cutaneous lymph node cells relied on CD4, CD8alpha, NKG2D, NKG2ACE and other markers. The sequencing input was CD4+ T cells sorted from a lymph node. Receptors were obtained from a C3H/HeJ mouse with alopecia areata. MHC haplotype of the strain: H2-k.

To note about this clone: Any gene name here is a mouse gene name. The observed sequence ends 4 residues before the CDR3 terminus, with the missing tail filled in from the germline J gene. The V gene is TRBV31, the J gene TRBJ2-5; 8 nucleotides agree with TRBD2. The CDR3 runs to 13 residues. From germline, CDR1 is GKSSPN and CDR2 SITVG. CDR3 sequence reads: CAWSRGGVDTQYF. The covered CDR3 bases are TGTGCCTGGAGCCGTGGGGGGGTGGAC.

This clone was seen more than once but under ten times. Mouse gene names apply. Sequencing ends 4 residues short of the CDR3 end; the germline J gene provides the rest. The chain employs TRBV19 and TRBJ2-3; no clear D gene. CDR1 is FNHDT, CDR2 SITEND, per germline (reference sequence). V dropped 0 bases and J dropped 0 bases, with 8 bases sitting between them. This CDR3 comprises 15 residues. CDR3: CASSIDSTSAETLYF. CDR3 DNA (partial): TGTGCCAGCAGTATAGACTCAACTAGTGCAGAA.

To note about this clone: Gene names and germline match the mouse. Read coverage stops 4 residues before the CDR3 terminus; the germline J gene supplies the remainder. This chain uses TRBV29 with TRBJ2-2; D may be TRBD1 (6 bases). Trimming removed 5 bases from V and 1 base from J, with 11 bases in between. CDR3 length equals 15 residues. The germline gives CDR1 MSHET, CDR2 SYDVDS. The sequenced CDR3 bases are TGTGCTAGCAGTCTCCGGGACAAAAACACCGGG. Its protein is CASSLRDKNTG. The whole CDR3 protein reads CASSLRDKNTGQLYF.

There are a few counts of this clone. Mouse gene names apply. The observed sequence ends 4 residues before the CDR3 terminus, with the missing tail filled in from the germline J gene. V is TRBV14 and J is TRBJ2-5; 10 bases agree with TRBD2. This CDR3 region has 14 residues. Germline V gives CDR1 SGHDT, CDR2 FRDEAV. The CDR3 loop reads CASSFTGGEDTQYF. The CDR3 bases that were read are TGTGCCAGCAGTTTCACTGGGGGGGAGGAC.

Details on this clone: Here the gene names and germline are mouse. The missing CDR3 end, 4 residues past where the read stops, is filled in from the germline J gene. This chain links TRBV13-1 with TRBJ1-2; no firm D call. The CDR3 consists of 15 residues. The germline gives CDR1 NSHNY, CDR2 SYGAGN. V dropped 1 base and J dropped 0 bases, with 10 bases sitting between them. The DNA read from the CDR3 is TGTGCCAGCAGTGATTCAAGACACGCAAACTCC. Its protein is CASSDSRHANS. The whole CDR3 protein is CASSDSRHANSDYTF.

This clone appeared many times. The gene symbols are mouse symbols. The read is 4 residues too short to cover the CDR3 end, so that end is filled in from the germline J gene. Other DNA sequences in this specimen translate into the identical CDR3. The V and J genes are TRBV17 and TRBJ2-3, with TRBD2 matching over 9 bases. With 5 bases clipped from V and 0 bases from J, the junction kept 6 bases outside the gene matches. CDR3 length: 16 amino acids. CDR1 and CDR2 (germline): MNHDT, YYDKIL. Partial CDR3 DNA: TGTGCTAGCAGTCGTCTGGGGGGGACTAGTGCAGAA. Translation gives CASSRLGGTSAE. The entire CDR3 protein reads CASSRLGGTSAETLYF.

This clone turned up a few times. Gene names denote mouse genes. The read terminates 4 residues before the CDR3 end, so the remaining end is supplied by the germline J gene. The V gene is TRBV19, the J gene TRBJ2-7; D possibly corresponds to TRBD1 (5 bases). CDR3 length: 13 amino acids. Germline loops: CDR1 FNHDT, CDR2 SITEND (reference sequence). Trimming took off 5 bases at V and 0 bases at J, with 9 bases between the two ends. The DNA read from the CDR3 is TGTGCCAGCAGGAACAGGAGCTCCTAT. This sequence encodes CASRNRSSY. In full, the CDR3 is CASRNRSSYEQYF.

A remark on this clone: Mouse gene names and germline throughout. From the germline J gene comes the end of the CDR3, since the read stops 4 residues before it. Other DNA sequences in the same sample also yield this CDR3. The rearrangement links TRBV5 to TRBJ2-7, with 10 nucleotides matching TRBD2. The length of the CDR3 is 14 residues. The germline gives CDR1 LGHNA, CDR2 YNLKQL (reference sequence). CDR3 DNA (partial): TGTGCCAGCAGCCAAGTGACTGGGGGGTAT. This gives the protein CASSQVTGGY. In full, the CDR3 is CASSQVTGGYEQYF.

Comments on this clone: The genes and germline here are from mouse. The CDR3 end is not reached by the read, which stops 4 residues before it; the germline J gene fills it in. V and J are TRBV13-3 and TRBJ2-5, with TRBD2 as a possible D gene (7 bases). CDR3 size: 14 residues. Germline assignment: CDR1 NNHDY and CDR2 SYVADS. The chain's CDR3 is CASMRGGGEDTQYF. CDR3 DNA (partial): TGTGCCAGCATGAGAGGGGGGGGAGAAGAC.

To note about this clone: Mouse names are used for the genes. The sequence runs out 4 residues before the end of the CDR3; the remainder is reconstructed from the germline J gene. This chain connects TRBV1 to TRBJ2-3, with TRBD1 matching over 8 bases. The junction had 3 bases not matched to a gene; V was cut back by 4 bases and J by 0 bases. Germline lookup yields CDR1 NSQYPW and CDR2 LRSPGD (reference sequence). The CDR3 is 15 residues long. Partial CDR3 DNA: TGCACCTGCAGTGAGGACAGGGCTAGTGCAGAA. Its translation: CTCSEDRASAE. The entire CDR3 sequence reads CTCSEDRASAETLYF.

This clone was observed a handful of times. Here the gene names and germline are mouse. Read data end 4 residues before the CDR3 end; the end is taken from the germline J gene. This chain connects TRBV13-1 to TRBJ1-2, with 9 bases fitting TRBD1. Unmatched junction bases numbered 5, after V lost 2 bases and J lost 3 bases. In germline, CDR1 is NSHNY, CDR2 SYGAGN. The CDR3 is made up of 15 amino acids. CDR3 bases read: TGTGCCAGCAGTGAGCGACAGGGGGGGGACTCC. Amino acid sequence: CASSERQGGDS. The CDR3 as a whole reads CASSERQGGDSDYTF.

This clone has at least ten counts. Gene and germline names: mouse. From the germline J gene comes the end of the CDR3, since the read stops 4 residues before it. V and J are TRBV13-3 and TRBJ1-1, with 7 positions matching TRBD1. With 0 bases clipped from V and 0 bases from J, the junction kept 11 bases outside the gene matches. CDR1 and CDR2 (germline): NNHDY, SYVADS. The CDR3 has 18 amino acids. The CDR3 bases that were read are TGTGCCAGCAGTGATGCATGGGGGACAGTCATAGCAAACACA. Translated, it gives CASSDAWGTVIANT. The whole CDR3 region reads CASSDAWGTVIANTEVFF.

This clone was detected a few times. Gene labels here are mouse ones. The read halts 4 residues ahead of the CDR3 end, with the missing end drawn from the germline J gene. The chain recombines TRBV13-2 with TRBJ2-1; 8 bases map to TRBD2. V lost 3 bases and J lost 5; bases outside the gene matches: 7. Germline CDR1 reads NNHNN; CDR2 reads SYGAGS (reference sequence). The CDR3 length is 15 residues. CDR3 loop: CASGVPLGGDAEQFF. CDR3 DNA, as far as it was read: TGTGCCAGCGGTGTCCCCCTGGGGGGAGATGCT.

A word on this clone: Gene names are mouse gene names. The read finishes 4 residues shy of the CDR3 end, and the germline J gene is used to complete it. J is TRBJ2-3 and V is TRBV1; 8 nucleotides align to TRBD2. Germline V CDR1 and CDR2: NSQYPW, LRSPGD (reference sequence). The trim removed 1 base at V and 3 bases at J, leaving 3 bases unmatched. There are 15 residues in the CDR3. The DNA read from the CDR3 is TGCACCTGCAGTGCAGTTGGGGGGGAGGCAGAA. Translation gives CTCSAVGGEAE. The full CDR3 is CTCSAVGGEAETLYF.

This clone is deemed medium-sized. These gene names are mouse names. The sequenced fragment ends 4 residues before the CDR3 boundary, so the rest is inferred from the germline J gene. The chain uses TRBV19 and TRBJ2-7; a weak D match, TRBD1 (6 bases). Germline V gene data show CDR1 as FNHDT and CDR2 as SITEND (reference sequence). The CDR3 is 14 residues long. V was trimmed by 7 bases and J by 2 bases, leaving 16 bases between them. The CDR3 sequence is CASAKTGTPYEQYF. The sequenced part of the CDR3 DNA is TGTGCCAGCGCGAAAACAGGGACGCCCTAT. Looking up the rest from reference TRBV19 and TRBJ2-7 gives the full variable domain: GGIITQTPKFLIGQEGQKLTLKCQQNFNHDTMYWYRQDSGKGLRLIYYSITENDLQKGDLSEGYDASREKKSSFSLTVTSAQKNEMAVFLCASAKTGTPYEQYFGPGTRLTVL.

A remark on this clone: Here the gene names and germline are mouse. The read terminates 4 residues ahead of where the CDR3 ends, so the germline J gene completes it. The chain is built from TRBV19 and TRBJ2-2, with D possibly TRBD2 on 6 matching bases. V dropped 1 base and J dropped 0 bases, with 10 bases sitting between them. CDR1 FNHDT and CDR2 SITEND come from the germline V gene (reference sequence). CDR3 size: 16 residues. The CDR3: CASSIYGGANTGQLYF. CDR3 bases read: TGTGCCAGCAGTATATATGGGGGTGCAAACACCGGG.

A remark on this clone: Gene labels here are mouse ones. The CDR3 extends 4 residues past the end of the read, so its final part is completed from the germline J gene. The V call is TRBV5, the J call TRBJ2-5; the D is unclear. Per the germline V gene, CDR1 is LGHNA and CDR2 is YNLKQL (reference sequence). This CDR3 has 13 amino acids. The CDR3 DNA, read in part, is TGTGCCAGCAGCCACAGACAAAAAGAC. It is translated as CASSHRQKD. The CDR3 in full is CASSHRQKDTQYF.

This clone came up a few times. The gene names given are mouse names. The observed sequence ends 4 residues before the CDR3 terminus, with the missing tail filled in from the germline J gene. The chain joins TRBV13-1 to TRBJ2-5; 7 bases fit TRBD1. The V gene's germline CDR1 is NSHNY and CDR2 SYGAGN. The CDR3 is made up of 14 amino acids. The CDR3 loop reads CASSGRQGGDTQYF. The CDR3 bases that were read are TGTGCCAGCAGTGGTCGACAGGGAGGAGAC.

Regarding this clone: Mouse names are used for the genes. The read falls 4 residues short of the CDR3 end, and the missing part is taken from the germline J gene. In the same sample, other DNA sequences code for this CDR3. V is TRBV1 and J is TRBJ2-4, with TRBD1 as a possible D gene (6 bases). Trimming removed 3 bases at V and 0 bases at J, with 10 bases between. This CDR3 is built from 15 residues. From germline, CDR1 is NSQYPW and CDR2 LRSPGD (reference sequence). Incomplete CDR3 DNA: TGCACCTGCAGTGCGGCTCAGGGGAGTCAAAAC. Translated: CTCSAAQGSQN. The entire CDR3 protein is CTCSAAQGSQNTLYF.

Concerning this clone: All gene names here are mouse names. The read halts 4 residues ahead of the CDR3 end, with the missing end drawn from the germline J gene. The genes are TRBV13-1 and TRBJ2-3; D remains unclear. Germline V gene data show CDR1 as NSHNY and CDR2 as SYGAGN. The CDR3 loop spans 14 amino acids. The ends were cut back, 2 bases at V and 0 bases at J, with 7 bases in the middle. The CDR3 here is CASSESFSAETLYF. The CDR3 bases that were read are TGTGCCAGCAGTGAGTCCTTTAGTGCAGAA.

Concerning this clone itself: The germline and genes are mouse ones. The CDR3 extends 4 residues past the end of the read, so its final part is completed from the germline J gene. The chain carries TRBV29 and TRBJ2-1, with D perhaps matching TRBD1 (5 bases). The CDR3 has 13 residues. Trimming removed 6 bases at V and 4 bases at J, with 10 bases between. The V gene's germline CDR1 is MSHET and CDR2 SYDVDS. The CDR3 sequence is CASRRQKYAEQFF. The covered CDR3 bases are TGTGCTAGCAGACGACAGAAATATGCT.

With regard to this clone: The gene names here belong to mouse. The sequence runs out 4 residues before the end of the CDR3; the remainder is reconstructed from the germline J gene. This sequence joins TRBV13-1 and TRBJ1-2; possibly TRBD1 for D (6 bases). Trimming pared 4 bases from V and 1 base from J, leaving 8 bases between. CDR3 size: 13 residues. Germline values: CDR1 NSHNY, CDR2 SYGAGN. This CDR3 reads CASSSGENSDYTF. CDR3 bases read: TGTGCCAGCAGTTCAGGGGAAAACTCC.

There are a few counts of this clone. Any gene name here is a mouse gene name. Incomplete CDR3 DNA: TGTGCCTGGAGTTCCCTGCAGGGCAACTATGCT. Translating gives CAWSSLQGNYA. Given in full, the CDR3 is CAWSSLQGNYAEQFF. The chain employs TRBV31 and TRBJ2-1; D possibly corresponds to TRBD1 (5 bases). Read coverage stops 4 residues before the CDR3 terminus; the germline J gene supplies the remainder. The germline V gene has CDR1 GKSSPN and CDR2 SITVG. This CDR3 is built from 15 residues. V dropped 2 bases and J dropped 1 base, with 12 bases sitting between them.

For this clone: The gene symbols are mouse symbols. The sequenced fragment ends 4 residues before the CDR3 boundary, so the rest is inferred from the germline J gene. Other DNA sequences in this specimen translate into the identical CDR3. The chain joins TRBV5 to TRBJ2-3; D possibly corresponds to TRBD1 (6 bases). CDR3 length: 15 amino acids. In germline, CDR1 is LGHNA, CDR2 YNLKQL (reference sequence). V lost 2 bases and J lost 0, with 9 bases in between. The CDR3 reads CASSQQGSSAETLYF. CDR3 bases read: TGTGCCAGCAGCCAACAGGGGTCTAGTGCAGAA.

In its sample, this clone was seen a few times. The gene names given are mouse names. The CDR3 reads CASSMGTGLLPPLYF. Incomplete CDR3 DNA: TGTGCCAGCAGTATGGGGACAGGCCTTCTGCCGCCC. The rearrangement links TRBV19 to TRBJ1-6, with TRBD1 identical over 8 bases. The read gets to within 3 residues of the CDR3 end, and the germline J gene fills in the rest. TRBJ1-6 belongs to the ORF category, with a function that is uncertain. The V gene end was trimmed by 2 bases and the J gene end by 11 bases; junction bases not matched to a gene: 9. This CDR3 has 15 amino acids. Germline-derived CDR1 and CDR2 are FNHDT and SITEND (reference sequence).

This clone was counted many times. Germline and genes: mouse. The read is 4 residues too short to cover the CDR3 end, so that end is filled in from the germline J gene. This chain links TRBV14 with TRBJ2-5; D may be TRBD1 (5 bases). The V gene's germline CDR1 is SGHDT and CDR2 FRDEAV. V shed 5 bases and J shed 0 bases, with 7 bases lying between them. The CDR3 consists of 13 residues. CDR3 bases read: TGTGCCAGCAGGGACAATAACCAAGAC. Translating gives CASRDNNQD. The whole CDR3 protein is CASRDNNQDTQYF.